These T cell receptor beta chains were read from a single sample in a study of blood T cell repertoires in COVID-19. The protocol was immunoSEQ multiplex PCR, while the TCRdb copy is restricted to in-frame clones and leaves out a portion. The repertoire consists of about 140,000 clones, with roughly 80% occurring once and the leading ten covering roughly 9%. Sequencing was done on a sample of peripheral blood. The origin of the receptors is a woman aged 45 to 65 with active or convalescent COVID-19. Each CDR3 is given with its conserved first and last residue. D genes are given only for firm matches. The size field is filled for only some rows; it gives once, few, many or a size class.

size,D,J,V,CDR3,DNA
once,.,TRBJ1-1,TRBV30,CAWTEGFDTEAFF,TGTGCCTGGACGGAGGGGTTCGACACTGAAGCTTTCTTT
.,TRBD2,TRBJ2-7,TRBV7-2,CASSLGLAGDEQYF,TGTGCCAGCAGCTTAGGACTAGCGGGTGACGAGCAGTACTTC
few,.,TRBJ1-6,TRBV5-6,CASREDNSYNSPLHF,TGTGCCAGCAGGGAAGACAACTCCTATAATTCACCCCTCCACTTT
.,.,TRBJ1-2,TRBV4-2,CASSQEGGRNYGYTF,TGTGCCAGCAGCCAAGAGGGCGGGAGGAACTATGGCTACACCTTC
.,TRBD2,TRBJ2-2,TRBV6-5,CASSFRLAGNTGELFF,TGTGCCAGCAGTTTCCGACTAGCGGGTAACACCGGGGAGCTGTTTTTT
.,TRBD1,TRBJ1-1,TRBV12-3/TRBV12-4,CASSPRTGNAFF,TGTGCCAGCAGTCCCCGGACAGGTAACGCTTTCTTT
.,TRBD1,TRBJ1-5,TRBV2,CASDGTGRTGSNQPQHF,TGTGCCAGCGACGGGACAGGAAGAACCGGGAGCAATCAGCCCCAGCATTTT
.,.,TRBJ1-2,TRBV6-1,CASSEANQYGYTF,TGTGCCAGCAGTGAAGCAAACCAGTATGGCTACACCTTC
.,TRBD1,TRBJ2-7,TRBV12-5,CASGWDREQYF,TGTGCTAGTGGCTGGGACAGGGAGCAGTACTTC
.,.,TRBJ2-1,TRBV12-3/TRBV12-4,CASSLSEQFF,TGTGCCAGCAGTTTGAGTGAGCAGTTCTTC
.,.,TRBJ2-7,TRBV27,CASSRGAYEQYF,TGTGCCAGCAGCCGCGGGGCCTACGAGCAGTACTTC
.,TRBD1,TRBJ1-1,TRBV10-3,CAISESGTANTEAFF,TGTGCCATCAGTGAATCCGGGACAGCGAACACTGAAGCTTTCTTT
few,.,TRBJ1-2,TRBV24-1,CATSDGHRDWHGYTF,TGTGCCACCAGTGATGGGCACAGGGATTGGCATGGCTACACCTTC
few,.,TRBJ2-3,TRBV27,CASSQRGLLGLTDTQYF,TGTGCCAGCAGTCAAAGGGGACTCCTCGGCCTCACAGATACGCAGTATTTT
once,TRBD1,TRBJ2-7,TRBV30,CAWSAGQPQYF,TGTGCCTGGAGTGCGGGACAGCCCCAGTACTTC
.,.,TRBJ2-1,TRBV27,CASSQTINPGHEQFF,TGTGCCAGCAGTCAGACTATAAATCCTGGCCATGAGCAGTTCTTC
.,.,TRBJ1-5,TRBV30,CAWSGQTSNQPQHF,TGTGCCTGGAGTGGACAGACTAGCAATCAGCCCCAGCATTTT
.,TRBD1,TRBJ1-3,TRBV28,CASSLGTGINTIYF,TGTGCCAGCAGTTTAGGGACAGGGATTAACACCATATATTTT
.,TRBD2,TRBJ2-1,TRBV5-3,CARSLGAGGPNEQFF,TGTGCCAGAAGCTTAGGAGCGGGAGGGCCAAATGAGCAGTTCTTC
few,.,TRBJ2-7,TRBV2,CASSPGYEQYF,TGTGCCAGCAGTCCAGGGTACGAGCAGTACTTC
.,TRBD1,TRBJ1-1,TRBV11-2,CASSLEDRARTEAFF,TGTGCCAGCAGCTTAGAAGACAGGGCGAGGACTGAAGCTTTCTTT
.,TRBD1,TRBJ2-7,TRBV6-6,CASSPTEMTGGWYEQYF,TGTGCCAGCAGTCCAACTGAGATGACAGGGGGATGGTACGAGCAGTACTTC
.,.,TRBJ2-7,TRBV7-6,CASSPIAVAYEQYF,TGTGCCAGCAGCCCAATAGCGGTCGCCTACGAGCAGTACTTC
.,.,TRBJ1-6,TRBV5-6,CASSDKRTHNNSPLHF,TGTGCCAGCAGCGACAAAAGGACACATAACAATTCACCCCTCCACTTT
.,TRBD1,TRBJ2-1,TRBV11-3,CASSSTSGTGFHEQFF,TGTGCCAGCAGCTCAACCTCCGGGACAGGGTTCCATGAGCAGTTCTTC
.,.,TRBJ2-3,TRBV21-1,CASIHRTSGEDTQYF,TGTGCCAGCATCCATCGGACTAGCGGGGAGGATACGCAGTATTTT
.,.,TRBJ1-1,TRBV27,CASRGADSYTEAFF,TGTGCCAGCAGGGGGGCGGACAGCTACACTGAAGCTTTCTTT
few,TRBD1,TRBJ2-7,TRBV2,CASSQQGAYEQYF,TGTGCCAGCAGTCAACAGGGGGCCTACGAGCAGTACTTC
.,.,TRBJ2-3,TRBV5-6,CASSWDTRTDTQYF,TGTGCCAGCAGCTGGGACACACGCACAGATACGCAGTATTTT